This TCR beta chain was recorded in a study of identical twins. Study outcomes and limitations: Among monozygotic twins, out-of-frame TCR alpha sharing exceeded what models predicted.

Looked up from germline, CDR1 is ENHRY and CDR2 is SYGVKD. This CDR3 region has 15 residues. V lost 0 bases to trimming and J lost 2 bases, with 11 bases between them. cDNA carried unique molecular identifiers, and a universal primer site was added by template switching. TCRdb re-called the 5' RACE reads through MiXCR, storing one row per CDR3 protein. This table has about 890,000 distinct CDR3 sequences, 9% to 15% appearing once. There are a few counts of this clonotype. Antigen: not known. The sample was also reused in another study, on yellow fever vaccine responses in identical twins.

This clonotype was obtained from a woman aged 18-29 years in good health. V and J are TRBV10-3 and TRBJ2-7; D may be TRBD2 (6 bases). The sequenced sample consisted of PBMCs. The CDR3 loop is CAISESSGGTYEQYF. CDR3 nucleotides: TGTGCCATCAGTGAGTCATCGGGCGGGACCTACGAGCAGTACTTC.